This paragraph reports one TCR beta chain. The target antigen is unknown. At one boundary the junction diverges from the germline segment, which might be a read error. There are 15 residues in the CDR3. Looked up from germline, CDR1 is SGHNT and CDR2 is YYREEE (reference sequence). This entry comes from a study of shared clonotypes between healthy human individuals. Findings and limits, study-wide: The generation probabilities recorded for non-shared clonotypes fell below those of clonotypes shared by all four donors.

Each replicate PCR on the sorted subsets used 150 to 200 ng DNA (around 30,000 T cell genomes). In the authors' workflow: Filtering differed since immunoSEQ provided only junctions, with no quality scores. TCRdb's table, derived via immunoSEQ multiplex PCR, lists solely in-frame clones and lacks some. The DNA gave D and trimming, while V, J and clone size come from that table. The sample consists of around 700,000 clones, roughly 70% of them appearing once. Those who donated were healthy HIV-negative adults, with no recent acute infections or vaccinations reported. The chain joins TRBV5-4 to TRBJ2-7, with D possibly being TRBD1 or TRBD2 (6 bases each). This receptor was identified in a woman in her 30s in good health. Sequencing input: memory CD4+ T cells sorted from blood. The subset denotes: CD45RA-negative fraction. CDR3 in DNA: TGTGCCAGCAGCTTAGAACTGGCGTGGGGGGCAGGCGAAACTTTC. Translated, it gives CASSLELAWGAGETF.